This passage covers 32 T cell receptor beta chains from one sample sequenced in a study of molecular identifiers for immune sequencing clone quantification. Each CDR3 protein gets one entry after TCRdb re-called the PCR reads with MiXCR. The data contain about 8,300 distinct CDR3 sequences, around 33% of them seen just once; the ten biggest clones take up approximately 5.6%. The sample consisted of naive CD8+ T cells from blood, with Jurkat cell RNA spiked in. Noted subset: FACS-sorted CD8+CD4-CCR7+CD45RA+ naive T cells. The receptors stem from a human donor in good health. Some libraries in this study had Jurkat cell RNA spiked in.

About this clonotype: A much larger clone lies one base from this, so it may be a read error. The chain recombines TRBV6-6 with TRBJ1-5; no clear D. The CDR3 is 16 residues long. V was trimmed by 6 bases and J by 2 bases, leaving 17 bases between them. Germline V gene lookup returns CDR1 MNHNY and CDR2 SVGAGI (reference sequence). The CDR3 is CASRTVTAAGNQPQHF. CDR3 nucleotides: TGTGCCAGCAGAACCGTGACTGCGGCGGGCAATCAGCCCCAGCATTTT.

This clonotype was recorded only once. A much larger clone differs by one base, so this may be a read error. This chain uses TRBV11-2 with TRBJ2-3, with a tentative D call TRBD1 (6 bases). CDR3 size: 16 residues. CDR1 and CDR2 (germline): SGHAT, FQNNGV. The CDR3 DNA is TGTGCCAGCAGCTCCAGCGGCCAGGGCCGGACAGCTACGCAGTATTTT. Amino acids: CASSSSGQGRTATQYF.

Only a few counts were recorded for this clonotype. The chain joins TRBV12-3 or TRBV12-4 to TRBJ2-1; D might be TRBD2 (6 bases). The V gene lost 6 bases and the J gene lost 15 bases, with 15 bases spanning the gap. The CDR3 has 11 amino acids. The CDR3 loop reads CASRAGTGAFF. As DNA, the CDR3 is TGTGCCAGCAGGGCTGGGACTGGGGCGTTCTTC.

The CDR3 loop is CASGLATGRTDTQYF. The CDR3 nucleotides are TGTGCTAGTGGTTTGGCGACAGGGCGCACAGATACGCAGTATTTT. The gene calls are TRBV12-5 and TRBJ2-3; 7 bases agree with TRBD1. Germline V gene lookup returns CDR1 LGHNT and CDR2 FRNRAP. The trim removed 1 base at V and 1 base at J, leaving 2 bases unmatched. The CDR3 has 15 residues. Using reference TRBV12-5 and TRBJ2-3 for the parts outside the CDR3, the full variable domain is DARVTQTPRHKVTEMGQEVTMRCQPILGHNTVFWYRQTMMQGLELLAYFRNRAPLDDSGMPKDRFSAEMPDATLATLKIQPSEPRDSAVYFCASGLATGRTDTQYFGPGTRLTVL.

By share, this clonotype ranks as medium-sized. The J gene is TRBJ2-6, the V gene TRBV12-3 or TRBV12-4, with D perhaps matching TRBD1 (6 bases). Trimming took off 8 bases at V and 2 bases at J, with 10 bases between the two ends. This CDR3 comprises 14 residues. In DNA, the CDR3 is TGTGCCAGCCACCAGGGGCCTGGGGCCAACGTCCTGACTTTC. It is translated as CASHQGPGANVLTF.

This clonotype has just a few counts. The DNA for the CDR3 is TGTGCCAGCAGCTACCGGGGACTAGCCAAAAACATTCAGTACTTC. This sequence encodes CASSYRGLAKNIQYF. The V call is TRBV13, the J call TRBJ2-4; a possible D gene is TRBD2 (6 bases). The CDR3 extends over 15 amino acids. V shed 4 bases and J shed 0 bases, with 10 bases lying between them. In germline, CDR1 is PRHDT, CDR2 FYEKMQ (reference sequence).

By sample share, this clonotype is medium-sized. The chain is built from TRBV7-2 and TRBJ1-5; D perhaps matches TRBD1 (6 bases). Germline V gene data show CDR1 as SGHTA and CDR2 as FQGNSA. This CDR3 contains 14 residues. Trimming removed 5 bases at V and 1 base at J, with 9 bases between. CDR3: CASSGTGSNQPQHF. The DNA for the CDR3 is TGTGCCAGCAGCGGAACAGGGAGCAATCAGCCCCAGCATTTT.

This clonotype is labeled medium-sized (0.01 to 0.1%). V gene TRBV28 combines with J gene TRBJ2-3; 9 nucleotides align to TRBD2. The CDR3 consists of 15 residues. Trimming removed 3 bases from V and 6 bases from J; junction bases left unmatched: 7. Germline CDR1 and CDR2: MDHEN and SYDVKM. The DNA for the CDR3 is TGTGCCAGCAGTTTTGGCGGGAGGGCCTTGGATACGCAGTATTTT. Translating gives CASSFGGRALDTQYF.

As regards this clonotype: It is likely a read error, because the conserved phenylalanine at the end of the CDR3 is missing. The rearrangement uses TRBV6-5 and TRBJ2-7, with TRBD1 identical over 12 bases. With 6 bases clipped from V and 6 bases from J, the junction kept 6 bases outside the gene matches. The CDR3 totals 14 residues. In germline, CDR1 is MNHEY, CDR2 SVGAGI. CDR3 amino acids: CASSSGTGGREQYI. In DNA form, the CDR3 reads TGTGCCAGCAGCTCCGGGACAGGGGGCCGCGAGCAGTACATC.

The chain carries TRBV29-1 and TRBJ2-5; a weak D match, TRBD1 (9 bases). V was shortened by 4 bases and J by 5 bases, with 32 bases between the two germline ends. The CDR3 length is 19 residues. The germline V gene has CDR1 SQVTM and CDR2 ANQGSEA. This chain's CDR3 is CSVGGTGQGPSGPSETQYF. CDR3 bases: TGCAGCGTTGGAGGAACGGGACAGGGTCCTAGCGGGCCCTCTGAGACCCAGTACTTC.

This clonotype was detected only a few times. The chain links TRBV25-1 to TRBJ2-7; TRBD1 matches at 9 bases. The germline V gene encodes CDR1 MGHDK and CDR2 SYGVNS. The CDR3 extends over 12 amino acids. The trim removed 11 bases at V and 2 bases at J, leaving 4 bases unmatched. CDR3 DNA sequence: TGTGCCGGGGGACAGGGAACCTACGAGCAGTACTTC. It translates to CAGGQGTYEQYF.

This clonotype was picked up a small number of times. The chain couples TRBV7-6 to TRBJ1-5; D perhaps matches TRBD1 (6 bases). The germline V gene encodes CDR1 SGHVS and CDR2 FNYEAQ. V was pared by 5 bases and J by 7 bases, with 12 bases between. This CDR3 comprises 13 residues. The CDR3 region has the DNA TGTGCCAGCAGCAAGGGGGTAGGGCAGCCCCAGCATTTT. This sequence encodes CASSKGVGQPQHF.

J is TRBJ2-5 and V is TRBV19; D is ambiguous. Germline CDR1 and CDR2: LNHDA and SQIVND (reference sequence). The CDR3 consists of 14 residues. V was pared by 5 bases and J by 2 bases, with 12 bases between. In DNA, the CDR3 is TGTGCCAGTAGTGCCACCAGGCAACAAGAGACCCAGTACTTC. As protein: CASSATRQQETQYF.

The rearrangement joins TRBV19 to TRBJ2-1; 7 bases are a match to TRBD2. The CDR3 spans 15 residues. CDR1 and CDR2 (germline): LNHDA, SQIVND (reference sequence). J was trimmed by 10 bases and V by 6 bases; bases with no gene match: 15. In nucleotides, the CDR3 is TGTGCCAGTAGCCCAGGCCTAGCGGAAGGGAACGAGCAGTTCTTC. Translated, it gives CASSPGLAEGNEQFF.

This clonotype turned up a few times. The J gene is TRBJ2-5, the V gene TRBV7-9; no clear D gene. The CDR3 length is 18 residues. Trimming pared 3 bases from V and 2 bases from J, leaving 22 bases between. Germline loops: CDR1 SEHNR, CDR2 FQNEAQ (reference sequence). The CDR3 spells CASSFFPLTASRQETQYF. DNA of the CDR3: TGTGCCAGCAGCTTTTTTCCCCTCACCGCCTCGCGACAAGAGACCCAGTACTTC.

About this clonotype: A read error may explain this, as a much larger clone is one base away. This chain uses TRBV28 with TRBJ2-7; perhaps TRBD1 as D (6 bases). The better agreement between TRBJ2-1 and the DNA end casts doubt on the J call. The germline V gene encodes CDR1 MDHEN and CDR2 SYDVKM. This CDR3 is built from 14 residues. The CDR3, as DNA: TGTGCCAGCAGTTCAACAGGGTTACGAGACGAGCAGTTCTTC. This translates into CASSSTGLRDEQFF.

The chain has TRBV4-2 and TRBJ2-5; possibly TRBD1 for D (6 bases). Trimming cost V 2 bases and J 5 bases, with 9 bases left between them. The germline CDR1 and CDR2 sequences are LGHNA and YNFKEQ. The CDR3 length is 13 residues. For the CDR3, the DNA is TGTGCCAGCAGCCAACCAGGGGCGGAGACCCAGTACTTC. It encodes CASSQPGAETQYF.

This clonotype is labeled medium-sized. The rearrangement joins TRBV28 to TRBJ2-3; TRBD2 is a possible D gene (6 bases). The length of the CDR3 is 14 residues. Germline V gene lookup returns CDR1 MDHEN and CDR2 SYDVKM. The ends were cut back, 6 bases at V and 2 bases at J, with 12 bases in the middle. This CDR3 is CASSLTSITDTQYF. CDR3 nucleotide sequence: TGTGCCAGCAGCCTAACTAGCATCACAGATACGCAGTATTTT.

The chain joins TRBV28 to TRBJ1-1; D is unclear. This CDR3 region has 14 residues. V dropped 3 bases and J dropped 1 base, with 9 bases sitting between them. Germline V gene data show CDR1 as MDHEN and CDR2 as SYDVKM. CDR3 sequence reads: CASSFPLENTEAFF. In DNA, the CDR3 is TGTGCCAGCAGTTTTCCCCTTGAGAACACTGAAGCTTTCTTT.

CDR3 sequence: CASRSPRQGAYEQYF. The DNA of the CDR3 is TGTGCCAGCAGATCACCTCGACAGGGGGCGTACGAGCAGTACTTC. The J gene is TRBJ2-7, the V gene TRBV6-5, with 10 bases fitting TRBD1. Unmatched junction bases numbered 9, after V lost 6 bases and J lost 4 bases. This CDR3 comprises 15 residues. Germline lookup yields CDR1 MNHEY and CDR2 SVGAGI.

The table lists this clonotype with a few counts. At one of its ends the junction is not consistent with the germline gene, which may arise from a read error. The V call is TRBV29-1, the J call TRBJ2-2; the D gene is possibly TRBD1 (6 bases). Germline loops: CDR1 SQVTM, CDR2 ANQGSEA. The CDR3 contains 12 residues. The CDR3: CSVVRDTGELSF. The CDR3 nucleotides read TGCAGCGTTGTCAGGGACACCGGGGAGCTGTCTTTT.

Judged by abundance, this clonotype is medium-sized (0.01 to 0.1%). V and J are TRBV7-9 and TRBJ1-1; no clear D. The V end lost 5 bases, the J end lost 7 bases, and 14 bases lay between the germline ends. The CDR3 is 13 amino acids. Germline values: CDR1 SEHNR, CDR2 FQNEAQ (reference sequence). This chain's CDR3 is CASSPDGWIEAFF. In nucleotides, the CDR3 is TGTGCCAGCAGCCCGGACGGTTGGATTGAAGCTTTCTTT.

This clonotype appeared a few times. V gene TRBV11-2 combines with J gene TRBJ2-1; D perhaps matches TRBD2 (6 bases). CDR1 and CDR2 (germline): SGHAT, FQNNGV. The CDR3 contains 17 residues. The germline V and J ends were trimmed by 4 bases and 6 bases, with 22 bases remaining between them. The CDR3 region has the DNA TGTGCCAGCAGCTCCTGGGGTAGCGGCCCGTCCCCCAATGAGCAGTTCTTC. Protein sequence: CASSSWGSGPSPNEQFF.

Details on this clonotype: At one boundary the junction diverges from the germline segment, which might be a read error. The J gene is TRBJ2-3, the V gene TRBV9; D uncertain. This CDR3 is built from 17 residues. The germline V gene has CDR1 SGDLS and CDR2 YYNGEE. The CDR3 is CAGSVEITIPNTDTQYF. CDR3 DNA: TGTGCCGGCAGCGTAGAGATAACAATCCCGAACACAGATACGCAGTATTTT.

This clonotype is medium-sized (0.01 to 0.1%) in the sample. V is TRBV11-2 and J is TRBJ2-1; no firm D call. The CDR3 sequence is 15 residues long. Trimming cost V 5 bases and J 0 bases, with 11 bases left between them. Germline values: CDR1 SGHAT, CDR2 FQNNGV. CDR3 protein: CASSPSISSYNEQFF. The DNA of the CDR3 is TGTGCCAGCAGCCCAAGTATAAGCTCCTACAATGAGCAGTTCTTC.

The rearrangement uses TRBV28 and TRBJ1-4, with 7 bases aligning to TRBD1. Per germline, CDR1 MDHEN and CDR2 SYDVKM. The CDR3 runs to 14 residues. After removal of 3 bases from V and 6 bases from J, the junction contained 4 bases not matched to a gene. The CDR3 spells CASSFRGRDEKLFF. As DNA, the CDR3 is TGTGCCAGCAGTTTCAGGGGGAGGGATGAAAAACTGTTTTTT.

Concerning this clonotype: A much larger clone differs from this one at a single base, so this may be a read error. The chain couples TRBV7-2 to TRBJ2-7; 9 bases align to TRBD1. CDR3 length: 16 residues. The junction had 13 bases not matched to a gene; V was cut back by 5 bases and J by 5 bases. Germline loops: CDR1 SGHTA, CDR2 FQGNSA. The CDR3 spells CASSPWRDRAPHEQYF. The CDR3 bases are TGTGCCAGCAGCCCTTGGCGGGACAGGGCCCCCCACGAGCAGTACTTC. Variable domain in full (rest from reference TRBV7-2 and TRBJ2-7): GAGVSQSPSNKVTEKGKDVELRCDPISGHTALYWYRQSLGQGLEFLIYFQGNSAPDKSGLPSDRFSAERTGGSVSTLTIQRTQQEDSAVYLCASSPWRDRAPHEQYFGPGTRLTVT.

This clonotype was found once. The V and J genes are TRBV19 and TRBJ1-1; possible D gene TRBD1, 5 bases. The CDR3 runs 14 residues. Germline V gene sequence: CDR1 LNHDA, CDR2 SQIVND (reference sequence). The ends were cut back, 6 bases at V and 4 bases at J, with 15 bases in the middle. The CDR3 nucleotides read TGTGCCAGTAGCCTCGGGGGGGGAGGCACTGAAGCTTTCTTT. The encoded protein is CASSLGGGGTEAFF.

The table lists this clonotype with a few counts. The rearrangement links TRBV12-3 or TRBV12-4 to TRBJ2-2; D is unresolved. V lost 4 bases and J 5 bases, leaving 11 bases between the germline ends. This CDR3 contains 14 residues. CDR3 coding DNA: TGTGCCAGCAGTTCGGTAGGCCCGACCGGGGAGCTGTTTTTT. Its protein is CASSSVGPTGELFF.

This clonotype occurred once. The chain carries TRBV5-4 and TRBJ1-6, with TRBD1 identical over 9 bases. This CDR3 is 14 amino acids long. J gave up 7 bases and V 3 bases, and 2 bases lay outside the gene matches. Germline values: CDR1 SGHNT, CDR2 YYREEE (reference sequence). The CDR3 loop reads CASSSGTGNSPLHF. The CDR3 region has the DNA TGTGCCAGCAGCTCTGGGACAGGGAATTCACCCCTCCACTTT.

In its sample, this clonotype was seen once. The V call is TRBV12-3 or TRBV12-4, the J call TRBJ2-3, with unresolved D. Trimming removed 6 bases at V and 0 bases at J, with 13 bases between. This CDR3 has 15 residues. CDR3 residues: CASSENSGSTDTQYF. CDR3 sequence (DNA): TGTGCCAGCAGCGAGAATAGTGGGAGCACAGATACGCAGTATTTT.

The chain recombines TRBV12-3 or TRBV12-4 with TRBJ2-5; 9 bases fit TRBD2. The CDR3 is 15 residues long. Germline trimming cut 6 bases from V and 1 base from J; bases unmatched to any gene: 6. The CDR3 DNA follows: TGTGCCAGCAGCAATCGCGGGAGGGCCCAAGAGACCCAGTACTTC. Translated: CASSNRGRAQETQYF.